The rows below give T cell receptor beta chains drawn from one sample of a study of CD4 T cells in relation to SARS-CoV-2 and coronaviruses. Clones were sequenced by immunoSEQ multiplex PCR, and TCRdb holds only the in-frame ones, with some missing. This table holds approximately 19,000 clones, less than 80% found once. These receptors' targets are unknown. Sequenced sample: CD4+ T cells from PBMCs, cultured in vitro. All receptors come from a human donor in good health. CDR3s include the opening cysteine and the closing phenylalanine or tryptophan. The size of a clone is reported for some rows only, either as once, few or many, or as a class for expanded clones.

V	J	size	CDR3
TRBV6-5	TRBJ2-2	once	CASSYSQTSRAGELFF
TRBV7-9	TRBJ2-3	-	CASSNAGVYTDTQYF
TRBV3-1/TRBV3-2	TRBJ2-3	-	CASSSIAGPSGQYF
TRBV7-8	TRBJ2-5	-	CASSLAVRQETQYF
TRBV6-5	TRBJ1-2	-	CASSYSSGNGRSGYTF
TRBV20-1	TRBJ2-7	-	CSAQGLHEQYF
TRBV5-1	TRBJ1-3	-	CASRDLSSGNTIYF
TRBV7-8	TRBJ2-2	-	CASNNLAGYTGELFF
TRBV11-3	TRBJ1-1	-	CASSPGGGLNTEAFF
TRBV2	TRBJ1-2	-	CASSGGSAGQIYGYTF
TRBV24-1	TRBJ2-3	-	CATSDSAGAPDTQYF
TRBV6-2/TRBV6-3	TRBJ2-7	-	CASSYPSGKRSSYEQYF
TRBV4-2	TRBJ1-2	few	CASSQDTGTGDRNGYTF
TRBV5-1	TRBJ2-7	-	CASSPDQEGEQYF
TRBV7-2	TRBJ2-7	-	CASSAQGAYEQYF
TRBV6-4	TRBJ2-2	few	CASSDTDTGELFF
TRBV5-1	TRBJ2-1	-	CASSEASANEQFF
TRBV24-1	TRBJ1-1	-	CATFRPEAFF
TRBV5-1	TRBJ1-2	-	CASSLSSGGAYGYTF
TRBV29-1	TRBJ1-1	few	CSVGPRTGVNTEAFF
TRBV5-1	TRBJ2-7	-	CASRLGASGSYEQYF
TRBV5-1	TRBJ2-1	-	CASSLELSGSEQFF
TRBV7-2	TRBJ2-7	-	CASSLDRDGIYEQYF
TRBV5-1	TRBJ1-2	-	CASSQTGGFGYTF
TRBV6-1	TRBJ1-2	-	CASSESGRDGGYTF
TRBV7-8	TRBJ1-5	-	CASRPDRVSNQPQHF
TRBV27	TRBJ2-5	-	CASSPIVQGRETQYF
TRBV24-1	TRBJ2-1	-	CATSDSTGTGDLGEQFF
TRBV18	TRBJ2-7	once	CASSRTSGSSTNEQYF
TRBV6-2/TRBV6-3	TRBJ2-1	-	CASSYTVGRTFGDEQFF
TRBV2	TRBJ2-3	-	CASFPPGWRESDTQYF
TRBV10-2	TRBJ1-2	-	CASSAGANYGYTF
TRBV20-1	TRBJ2-3	once	CSARDMDTQYF
TRBV5-1	TRBJ2-7	-	CASSGGQGGEQYF
TRBV2	TRBJ1-5	-	CASRETGSRGQPQHF
TRBV5-6	TRBJ1-2	-	CASSLGPDGYGYTF
TRBV5-1	TRBJ2-6	-	CASSLSSRANVLTF
TRBV27	TRBJ1-4	-	CASSPYITTNEKLFF
TRBV3-1/TRBV3-2	TRBJ1-5	-	CASSRGGGEFQPQHF
TRBV18	TRBJ1-1	-	CASSRITSENTEAFF
TRBV2	TRBJ2-7	-	CASRRTQSSYEQYF
TRBV25-1	TRBJ2-3	once	CASSESASGNTDTQYF
TRBV6-1	TRBJ2-1	once	CASSGYLAGASNEQFF